This T cell receptor (beta chain) is from a study of blood T cell repertoires in COVID-19. Germline loops: CDR1 LGHDT, CDR2 YNNKEL (reference sequence). This CDR3 is 14 amino acids long. V shed 3 bases and J shed 1 base, with 9 bases lying between them. Residents of about two dozen US areas, aged roughly 18 to 95 years, made up the participants. Cohort placement rested on clinical history that participants reported themselves. For this clone: The sample has other DNA sequences that encode this CDR3 too.

Sequencing was performed with immunoSEQ multiplex PCR; in TCRdb, only in-frame clones are kept and a portion is missing. The repertoire holds over 400,000 clones, with roughly nine tenths as singletons. The sequenced sample was PBMCs or T cells enriched from blood (not recorded which). This clonotype originated in a woman aged 55-69 years who had recovered from COVID-19. The chain employs TRBV3-1 (or the pseudogene TRBV3-2) and TRBJ1-1; possible D gene TRBD1, 6 bases. The DNA for the CDR3 is TGTGCCAGCAGCCAGAGGGGGGGGAACACTGAAGCTTTCTTT. Its protein product is CASSQRGGNTEAFF.